The source of this TCR beta chain is a study of blood T cell repertoires in COVID-19. Study overall: Specimens from acute and convalescent COVID-19 originated in the United States, Italy and Spain. The cDNA or gDNA used as material had been derived from T cells, B-cell-depleted T cells, or PBMCs.

In its sample, this clone was seen a few times. In the original workflow: Amplification of reference gene primers provided the estimated nucleated cell counts. Libraries were prepared by immunoSEQ multiplex PCR; TCRdb keeps only in-frame clonotypes and omits some of them. D and trimming come from the DNA, and the V and J calls and clone size come from that table. The sample includes fewer than 350,000 clones, about 89% of them seen just once. The CDR3 is 15 amino acids. V lost 4 bases, J lost 8 bases, and 10 bases stayed unmatched. Germline CDR1 is MNHEY and CDR2 is SVGAGI. The rearrangement joins TRBV6-5 to TRBJ2-1; 8 bases match TRBD2. The sample taken for sequencing was peripheral blood. This receptor was identified in a man aged 35-49 years with active or convalescent COVID-19. Written as DNA, the CDR3 is TGTGCCAGCAGTTGGACCGGGACTAGTTCTGATGAGCAGTTCTTC. Its translation: CASSWTGTSSDEQFF.